Listed below are T cell receptor beta chains from one sample, sequenced in a study of breast tumors, draining lymph nodes, adjacent tissues. TCRdb re-called the multiplex PCR reads through MiXCR, storing one row per CDR3 protein. The sample consists of 70,000 or so distinct CDR3 sequences, around 43% of them appearing once. The sequenced sample was breast tumor tissue. All receptors derive from a female donor with breast cancer. Some clones in this sample may be carry-over from other donors' samples. The CDR3 runs from the conserved cysteine through the conserved F or W. A D gene is named only where the DNA matches it firmly. Rows give clone size only sometimes, using once, few, many, or a class for an expanded clone.

d_gene,abundance,j_gene,v_gene,CDR3aa,CDR3nt
-,-,TRBJ1-4,TRBV29-1,CSVGGETGARLHEKLFF,TGCAGCGTTGGAGGGGAGACTGGGGCCCGATTACATGAAAAACTGTTTTTT
TRBD1,many,TRBJ1-2,TRBV11-2,CASSLGSGTGGSRTF,TGTGCCAGCAGCTTAGGTTCCGGGACAGGGGGCTCTAGGACCTTC
-,many,TRBJ2-7,TRBV12-3/TRBV12-4,CASSLGISRDEQYF,TGTGCCAGCAGTTTGGGCATCTCGAGGGACGAGCAGTACTTC
-,-,TRBJ2-2,TRBV19,CAISETGNTGELFF,TGTGCCATCAGCGAGACAGGGAACACCGGGGAGCTGTTTTTT
-,many,TRBJ2-1,TRBV11-3,CASSPGGVVAVAYNEQFF,TGTGCCAGCAGCCCAGGGGGGGTTGTAGCTGTAGCCTACAATGAGCAGTTCTTC
-,-,TRBJ1-6,TRBV20-1,CGASRDYNSPLHF,TGCGGTGCTAGCAGGGACTATAATTCACCCCTCCACTTT
-,many,TRBJ2-1,TRBV12-3/TRBV12-4,CASSFVGLGYNEQFF,TGTGCCAGCAGTTTTGTAGGCCTCGGGTACAATGAGCAGTTCTTC
TRBD1,-,TRBJ2-5,TRBV12-3/TRBV12-4,CASSLGQDLEAQHF,TGTGCCAGCAGTTTGGGACAGGACTTGGAGGCCCAGCACTTC
TRBD2,few,TRBJ2-1,TRBV20-1,CSASSGNTDTQFF,TGCAGTGCTAGTAGCGGGAACACAGATACGCAGTTCTTC
TRBD1,medium-sized,TRBJ2-7,TRBV7-6,CASSLATGGHSYEQYF,TGTGCCAGCAGCTTAGCGACAGGGGGCCACTCCTACGAGCAGTACTTC
-,many,TRBJ1-3,TRBV7-8,CASSLGVSWGNTIYF,TGTGCCAGCAGCTTAGGGGTCAGTTGGGGGAACACCATATATTTT
-,-,TRBJ2-1,TRBV20-1,CSADNPGHIHEQFF,TGCAGTGCTGACAACCCGGGACATATCCATGAGCAGTTCTTC
-,many,TRBJ1-2,TRBV6-5,CASENRLGGASYGYTF,TGTGCCAGTGAGAATAGGCTCGGCGGGGCATCCTATGGCTACACCTTC
-,-,TRBJ1-2,TRBV19,CASSMYRAVDYGYTF,TGTGCCAGTAGTATGTACAGGGCGGTGGACTATGGCTACACCTTC
-,-,TRBJ1-6,TRBV7-9,CASSAGLQRTPFHF,TGTGCCAGCAGCGCGGGATTACAACGGACCCCCTTCCACTTT
-,medium-sized,TRBJ2-3,TRBV7-6,CASSLFGGTSTDTQYF,TGTGCCAGCAGCTTATTCGGCGGTACTAGCACAGATACGCAGTATTTT
TRBD2,-,TRBJ2-7,TRBV7-8,CASSASGSGYEQYF,TGTGCCAGCAGCGCCAGCGGGAGTGGGTACGAGCAGTACTTC
TRBD2,medium-sized,TRBJ2-1,TRBV20-1,CSARGMGLGYNEQFF,TGCAGTGCTAGGGGGATGGGACTAGGATACAATGAGCAGTTCTTC
-,many,TRBJ1-6,TRBV7-3,CASSLNAVANSPLHF,TGTGCCAGCAGCTTAAACGCGGTTGCTAATTCACCCCTCCACTTT
-,-,TRBJ1-2,TRBV7-9,CASSLSQGNYGYTF,TGTGCCAGCAGCTTAAGTCAGGGTAACTATGGCTACACCTTC
TRBD2,-,TRBJ2-7,TRBV12-3/TRBV12-4,CASSLTSGSSYEQYF,TGTGCCAGCAGTTTAACTAGCGGGAGCTCCTACGAGCAGTACTTC
-,-,TRBJ2-3,TRBV20-1,CTSSEGADTQYF,TGCACTTCTAGCGAGGGCGCAGATACGCAGTACTTT
TRBD1,-,TRBJ1-2,TRBV2,CASSARSFQGAYGYTF,TGTGCCAGCAGTGCTAGATCGTTCCAGGGGGCTTATGGCTACACCTTC
-,many,TRBJ2-7,TRBV19,CASSISRNYEQYF,TGTGCCAGTAGTATATCCCGAAACTACGAGCAGTACTTC
TRBD1,many,TRBJ1-1,TRBV6-6,CASSYAGTGEGTEAFF,TGTGCCAGCAGTTACGCAGGGACAGGGGAGGGCACTGAAGCTTTCTTT
TRBD2,-,TRBJ2-7,TRBV24-1,CASSPPRGAGGLYEQYF,TGTGCCAGCTCACCCCCTCGGGGAGCGGGAGGCCTTTACGAGCAGTACTTC
-,many,TRBJ1-2,TRBV28,CASSFGQAHGYTF,TGTGCCAGCAGTTTTGGGCAGGCTCATGGCTACACCTTC
-,many,TRBJ2-7,TRBV10-3,CAISVGIQVYEQYF,TGTGCCATCAGTGTCGGGATACAAGTCTACGAGCAGTACTTC
TRBD1,-,TRBJ1-2,TRBV7-2,CASSLRRTGAYGYTF,TGTGCCAGCAGCTTACGCCGGACAGGGGCCTATGGCTACACCTTC
-,-,TRBJ1-3,TRBV2,CASSQDGLNTIHF,TGTGCCAGCAGCCAGGACGGGTTGAACACCATACATTTT
-,many,TRBJ2-1,TRBV7-9,CASSLSRGNSYNEQFF,TGTGCCAGCAGCCTAAGTCGTGGGAACTCCTACAATGAGCAGTTCTTC
-,-,TRBJ1-4,TRBV28,CASSPGGLLSNEKLFF,TGTGCCAGCAGTCCCGGGGGGCTACTATCAAATGAAAAACTGTTTTTT
-,many,TRBJ1-4,TRBV3-1,CASSREVRVGEKLFF,TGTGCCAGCAGCCGGGAGGTGAGGGTAGGGGAAAAACTGTTTTTT
-,many,TRBJ1-2,TRBV9,CASSVGGAVVDYTF,TGTGCCAGCAGCGTAGGGGGGGCAGTTGTTGACTACACCTTC
TRBD2,many,TRBJ2-1,TRBV20-1,CSARDPSGRYNEQFF,TGCAGTGCTAGAGATCCTAGCGGGAGATACAATGAGCAGTTCTTC